The clone carrying this T cell receptor (beta chain) was seen only a few times. Its specificity is unknown. Method: immunoSEQ multiplex PCR; TCRdb's copy keeps in-frame clones and lacks some. The sample records 150,000 to 200,000 clones, around 90% being singletons. These data belong to a study of T cell responses to AZD1222 COVID-19 vaccine. Study background: Second-dose groups at about 4 or about 12 weeks were pooled.

Per the germline V gene, CDR1 is SGHTA and CDR2 is FQGNSA. J gave up 10 bases and V 4 bases, and 7 bases lay outside the gene matches. This CDR3 comprises 15 residues. Study-wide results and limits: Donors, mostly white British, included more females; clonal diversity was possibly underestimated. Spike-specific TCR breadth and depth rose after two AZD1222 doses.

The chain recombines TRBV7-2 with TRBJ1-6; 10 bases fit TRBD1. The TCR was taken from an adult in good health. The source was peripheral blood, collected on day 0 of AZD1222 vaccination. CDR3 nucleotide sequence: TGTGCCAGCAGCTACGTTGGGACAGGGGAATCACCCCTCCACTTT. Translation gives CASSYVGTGESPLHF.